These 7 T cell receptor beta chains share one sample of origin, sequenced in a study of shared clonotypes between healthy human individuals. Repertoires were generated with immunoSEQ multiplex PCR, while TCRdb's copy carries only in-frame clones and drops some. Among roughly 640,000 clones listed, around 72% were seen once. Material for sequencing was memory CD4+ T cells sorted from blood. Subset indicated: CD45RA-negative fraction. These receptors were obtained from a woman in her thirties in good health.

On this clone itself: One end of the junction fails to match germline, which may point to a read error. The chain combines TRBV5-1 with TRBJ2-7; 12 bases are a match to TRBD1. The CDR3 sequence is 17 residues long. Germline loops: CDR1 SGHRS, CDR2 YFSETQ. The CDR3 loop is CARSLGAAGQGAGEQYF. CDR3 DNA: TGCGCCCGCAGCTTGGGAGCCGCGGGACAGGGGGCGGGGGAGCAGTACTTC. The whole variable domain, filled in from reference TRBV5-1 and TRBJ2-7, reads KAGVTQTPRYLIKTRGQQVTLSCSPISGHRSVSWYQQTPGQGLQFLFEYFSETQRNKGNFPGRFSGRQFSNSRSEMNVSTLELGDSALYLCARSLGAAGQGAGEQYFGPGTRLTVT.

In regard to this clone: A read error may produce the germline difference seen at one junction end. This sequence joins TRBV27 and TRBJ1-2, with 8 bases lining up with TRBD1. The CDR3 has 15 residues. Germline assignment: CDR1 MNHEY and CDR2 SMNVEV (reference sequence). CDR3 in amino acids: CASRSGGLTNYGHTF. CDR3 nucleotide sequence: TGTGCCAGCAGATCAGGGGGCTTAACCAACTATGGCCACACCTTC.

The V gene is TRBV27, the J gene TRBJ2-5; TRBD1 or TRBD2 may be the D gene (5 bases each). CDR3 length: 15 amino acids. CDR1 and CDR2 (germline): MNHEY, SMNVEV (reference sequence). Trimming removed 0 bases from V and 2 bases from J, with 10 bases in between. The CDR3 coding sequence is TGTGCCAGCAGTTTATCTGGGACGGTGCAAGAGACCCAGTACTTC. Amino acid sequence: CASSLSGTVQETQYF.

The chain uses TRBV7-2 and TRBJ2-1; D is uncertain. There are 17 residues in the CDR3. Looked up from germline, CDR1 is SGHTA and CDR2 is FQGNSA. V lost 5 bases to trimming and J lost 0 bases, with 17 bases between them. The CDR3 is CASSRPWAGSSYNEQFF. CDR3 bases: TGTGCCAGCAGCCGACCCTGGGCCGGAAGCTCCTACAATGAGCAGTTCTTC.

For the CDR3, the DNA is TGTGCCAGCAGCGTCGGACCCGGGACTTCGTACAATGAGCAGTTCTTC. Its protein product is CASSVGPGTSYNEQFF. The genes are TRBV9 and TRBJ2-1; possible D gene TRBD2, 6 bases. Trimming pared 2 bases from V and 4 bases from J, leaving 16 bases between. CDR1 is SGDLS and CDR2 is YYNGEE in the germline V gene. The CDR3 runs to 16 residues.

The gene calls are TRBV19 and TRBJ2-7, with TRBD1 matching 7 bases. The germline V gene encodes CDR1 LNHDA and CDR2 SQIVND (reference sequence). The CDR3 totals 14 residues. Trimming at V came to 6 bases and at J to 3 bases, leaving 8 bases not matched to a gene. CDR3 protein: CASRDSDRVYEQYF. CDR3 bases: TGTGCCAGTAGGGATTCTGACAGGGTCTACGAGCAGTACTTC.

The chain has TRBV7-8 and TRBJ1-3, with D hard to call. Between the trimmed V and J ends, which lost 0 bases and 2 bases, there was a span of 11 bases. CDR1 is SGHVS, CDR2 FQNEAQ, per germline. This CDR3 contains 16 residues. The CDR3 is CASSLAYGNAGNTIYF. The CDR3 region has the DNA TGTGCCAGCAGCTTAGCGTACGGGAATGCTGGAAACACCATATATTTT. The variable domain in full, with the rest retrieved from reference TRBV7-8 and TRBJ1-3, is GAGVSQSPRYKVAKRGQDVALRCDPISGHVSLFWYQQALGQGPEFLTYFQNEAQLDKSGLPSDRFFAERPEGSVSTLKIQRTQQEDSAVYLCASSLAYGNAGNTIYFGEGSWLTVV.